This T cell receptor beta chain was profiled in a study of T cell repertoires in cytomegalovirus infection. Turning to the study itself: HLA-C-restricted CMV epitopes, recently identified, and well-studied HLA-B-restricted ones were used by the study. Public TCR beta signatures indicated both CMV infection and matching HLA type.

This clonotype appeared a few times. What it binds is unknown. This CDR3 has 13 amino acids. V trimming: 6 bases; J trimming: 4 bases; junction bases outside the gene matches: 2. TCRdb reanalysed the reads using MiXCR and keeps one entry per CDR3 protein. The data show some 200,000 distinct CDR3 sequences, 35% to 40% seen once. General study findings and limits: Within the response measured ex vivo, HLA-C-restricted CMV-specific TCR beta clonotypes were dominant. There were carriers of CMV plus the relevant HLA, and cumulative public TCR beta family frequency identified them.

This specimen was CD8+ T cells from cultured PBMCs, taken from culture after CMV antigen stimulation. This TCR derives from a human donor in good health (CMV status not recorded). Some clones in this sample may be carry-over from other donors' samples. V and J are TRBV12-3 or TRBV12-4 and TRBJ2-1; 8 positions match TRBD2. CDR3 protein: CASSIAGYNEQFF. CDR3 DNA: TGTGCCAGCAGCATAGCGGGGTACAATGAGCAGTTCTTC.